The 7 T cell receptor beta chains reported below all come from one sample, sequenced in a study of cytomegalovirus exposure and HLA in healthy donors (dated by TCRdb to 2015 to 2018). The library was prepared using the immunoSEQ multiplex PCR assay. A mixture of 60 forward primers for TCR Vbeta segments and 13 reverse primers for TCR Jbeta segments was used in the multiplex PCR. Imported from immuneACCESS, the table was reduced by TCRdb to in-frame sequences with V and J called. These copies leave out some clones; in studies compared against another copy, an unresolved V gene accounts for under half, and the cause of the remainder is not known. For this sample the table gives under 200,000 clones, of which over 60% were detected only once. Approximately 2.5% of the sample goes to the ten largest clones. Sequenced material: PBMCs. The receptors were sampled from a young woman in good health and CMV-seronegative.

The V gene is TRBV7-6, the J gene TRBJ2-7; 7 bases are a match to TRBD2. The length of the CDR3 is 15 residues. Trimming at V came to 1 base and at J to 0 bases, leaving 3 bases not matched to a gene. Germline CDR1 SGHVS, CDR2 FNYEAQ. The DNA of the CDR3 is TGTGCCAGCAGCTTAGGGGGGGGGACCTCCTACGAGCAGTACTTC. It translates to CASSLGGGTSYEQYF.

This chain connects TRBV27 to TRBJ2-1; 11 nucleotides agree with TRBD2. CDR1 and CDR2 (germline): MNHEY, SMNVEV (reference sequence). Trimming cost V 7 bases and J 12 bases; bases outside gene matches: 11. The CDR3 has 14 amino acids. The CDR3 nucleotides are TGTGCCAGCAAAGAACTAGCGGGAGTGTCAGGGCAGTTCTTC. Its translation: CASKELAGVSGQFF.

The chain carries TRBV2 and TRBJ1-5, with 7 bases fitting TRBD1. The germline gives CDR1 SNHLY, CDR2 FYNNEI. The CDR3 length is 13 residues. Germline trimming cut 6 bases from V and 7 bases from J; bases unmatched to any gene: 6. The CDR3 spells CASRLTGVQPQHF. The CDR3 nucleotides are TGTGCCAGCAGGCTAACAGGGGTACAGCCCCAGCATTTT. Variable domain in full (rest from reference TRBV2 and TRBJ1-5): EPEVTQTPSHQVTQMGQEVILRCVPISNHLYFYWYRQILGQKVEFLVSFYNNEISEKSEIFDDQFSVERPDGSNFTLKIRSTKLEDSAMYFCASRLTGVQPQHFGDGTRLSIL.

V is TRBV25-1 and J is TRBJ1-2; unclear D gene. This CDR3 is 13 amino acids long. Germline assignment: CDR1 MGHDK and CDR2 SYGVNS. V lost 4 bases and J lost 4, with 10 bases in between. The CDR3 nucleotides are TGTGCCAGCAGTGGGTCGGTCCTCTATGGCTACACCTTC. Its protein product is CASSGSVLYGYTF.

In DNA, the CDR3 is TGTGCCAGCTCCGGGACACAGAATTCACCCCTCCACTTT. Residues: CASSGTQNSPLHF. The V and J genes are TRBV6-1 and TRBJ1-6; a weak D match, TRBD1 (6 bases). V lost 8 bases to trimming and J lost 7 bases, with 12 bases between them. This CDR3 has 13 residues. Germline assignment: CDR1 MNHNS and CDR2 SASEGT.

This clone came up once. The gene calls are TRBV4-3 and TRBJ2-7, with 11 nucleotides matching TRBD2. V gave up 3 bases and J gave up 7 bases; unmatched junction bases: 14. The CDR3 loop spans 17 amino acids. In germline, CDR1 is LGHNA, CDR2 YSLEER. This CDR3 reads CASSQSPPGTSGLEQYF. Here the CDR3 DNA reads TGCGCCAGCAGCCAGAGCCCACCCGGGACTAGCGGTCTTGAGCAGTACTTC.

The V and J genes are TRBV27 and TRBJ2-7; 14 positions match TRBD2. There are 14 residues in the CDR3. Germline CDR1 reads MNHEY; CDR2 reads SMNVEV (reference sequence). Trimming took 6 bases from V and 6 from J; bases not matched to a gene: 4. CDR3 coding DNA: TGTGCCAGCAGACCGACTAGCGGGGGGGCCGAGCAGTACTTC. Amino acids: CASRPTSGGAEQYF.